The next 24 T cell receptor beta chains were all read from a single sample in a study of T-cell memory formation after mild COVID-19. Each CDR3 protein is one row after TCRdb ran MiXCR on the 5' RACE reads. The sample lists almost 350,000 distinct CDR3 sequences, 20% to 25% occurring once. What was sequenced was PBMCs or a T cell subset sorted from them (not recorded which). The receptors were sampled from a man younger than 35 who had mild COVID-19 (a few samples of this study predate the infection). Cell type and time point are not known.

There are a few counts of this clonotype. The chain combines TRBV18 with TRBJ1-1; 9 positions agree with TRBD1. The CDR3 totals 15 residues. After removal of 6 bases from V and 5 bases from J, the junction contained 10 bases not matched to a gene. CDR1 is KGHSH and CDR2 is LQKENI in the germline V gene. Here the CDR3 DNA reads TGTGCCAGCTCCTCGGACAGGGGAATCAGAACTGAAGCTTTCTTT. Encoded protein: CASSSDRGIRTEAFF.

The chain couples TRBV5-1 to TRBJ2-3; tentative D call: TRBD1 (5 bases). This CDR3 contains 14 residues. The germline V and J ends were trimmed by 4 bases and 1 base, with 10 bases remaining between them. CDR1 SGHRS and CDR2 YFSETQ come from the germline V gene. In DNA, the CDR3 is TGCGCCAGCAGCCCCTCGACAGGCACAGATACGCAGTATTTT. Protein sequence: CASSPSTGTDTQYF.

The rearrangement uses TRBV19 and TRBJ1-2, with a tentative D call TRBD1 (6 bases). Per germline, CDR1 LNHDA and CDR2 SQIVND (reference sequence). V lost 3 bases to trimming and J lost 4 bases, with 15 bases between them. The CDR3 length is 15 residues. CDR3 nucleotide sequence: TGTGCCAGTAGTATTTGGACAGACCTCGTCTATGGCTACACCTTC. This encodes CASSIWTDLVYGYTF. Based on the CDR3 plus reference TRBV19 and TRBJ1-2, the full variable domain is DGGITQSPKYLFRKEGQNVTLSCEQNLNHDAMYWYRQDPGQGLRLIYYSQIVNDFQKGDIAEGYSVSREKKESFPLTVTSAQKNPTAFYLCASSIWTDLVYGYTFGSGTRLTVV.

This clonotype was counted a few times. CDR3 sequence reads: CASSVDRGGKTQYF. The CDR3 DNA sequence: TGCGCCAGCAGCGTCGACAGGGGTGGAAAGACCCAGTACTTC. The rearrangement uses TRBV5-1 and TRBJ2-5, with 8 bases lining up with TRBD1. The V gene end was trimmed by 4 bases and the J gene end by 6 bases; junction bases not matched to a gene: 8. The germline CDR1 and CDR2 sequences are SGHRS and YFSETQ. The CDR3 covers 14 residues.

This rearrangement joins TRBV4-2 to TRBJ2-5; 9 bases agree with TRBD2. Germline assignment: CDR1 LGHNA and CDR2 YNFKEQ. The CDR3 runs 16 residues. V dropped 4 bases and J dropped 0; count of bases not matched to a gene: 6. The CDR3 DNA reads as TGTGCCAGCAGCCCTCTAGCGGGGCCAAACCAAGAGACCCAGTACTTC. Translation: CASSPLAGPNQETQYF.

This clonotype was counted at least ten times. The rearrangement links TRBV14 to TRBJ1-4; 11 bases are shared with TRBD1. V trimming: 4 bases; J trimming: 8 bases; junction bases outside the gene matches: 3. CDR3 length equals 14 residues. Per the germline V gene, CDR1 is SGHDN and CDR2 is FVKESK. The CDR3 spells CASSPGTGGEKLFF. The CDR3 DNA reads as TGTGCCAGCAGCCCGGGGACAGGGGGAGAAAAACTGTTTTTT. Based on the CDR3 plus reference TRBV14 and TRBJ1-4, the full variable domain is EAGVTQFPSHSVIEKGQTVTLRCDPISGHDNLYWYRRVMGKEIKFLLHFVKESKQDESGMPNNRFLAERTGGTYSTLKVQPAELEDSGVYFCASSPGTGGEKLFFGSGTQLSVL.

The chain uses TRBV5-1 and TRBJ1-2, with 9 bases that match TRBD1. With 0 bases clipped from V and 8 bases from J, the junction kept 5 bases outside the gene matches. This CDR3 contains 14 residues. In germline, CDR1 is SGHRS, CDR2 YFSETQ. CDR3 sequence reads: CASSLDRGQGGYTF. The CDR3 coding sequence is TGCGCCAGCAGCTTGGACAGGGGGCAGGGAGGCTACACCTTC. Variable domain in full (rest from reference TRBV5-1 and TRBJ1-2): KAGVTQTPRYLIKTRGQQVTLSCSPISGHRSVSWYQQTPGQGLQFLFEYFSETQRNKGNFPGRFSGRQFSNSRSEMNVSTLELGDSALYLCASSLDRGQGGYTFGSGTRLTVV.

The V gene is TRBV7-2, the J gene TRBJ2-1, with 9 bases matching TRBD1. The germline CDR1 and CDR2 sequences are SGHTA and FQGNSA. Unmatched junction bases numbered 7, after V lost 7 bases and J lost 3 bases. The CDR3 covers 15 residues. The CDR3: CASKPPGQGYNEQFF. As DNA, the CDR3 is TGTGCCAGCAAGCCCCCGGGACAGGGCTACAATGAGCAGTTCTTC. The entire variable domain, with the rest obtained from reference TRBV7-2 and TRBJ2-1, is as follows: GAGVSQSPSNKVTEKGKDVELRCDPISGHTALYWYRQSLGQGLEFLIYFQGNSAPDKSGLPSDRFSAERTGGSVSTLTIQRTQQEDSAVYLCASKPPGQGYNEQFFGPGTRLTVL.

This clonotype has ten or more counts. Compared with germline, one end of the junction differs, possibly owing to a read error. The chain recombines TRBV9 with TRBJ2-7; the D gene could be TRBD1 or TRBD2 (5 bases each). CDR3 size: 13 residues. Germline V gene data show CDR1 as SGDLS and CDR2 as YYNGEE. DNA for the CDR3: TGCGCCAGCAGCCCTCCAGGGAGCTACGAGCAGTACTTC. Amino acid sequence: CASSPPGSYEQYF.

This chain connects TRBV5-1 to TRBJ2-1; the D call may be TRBD1 or TRBD2 (5 bases each). The V gene's germline CDR1 is SGHRS and CDR2 YFSETQ. This CDR3 spans 14 amino acids. V lost 1 base and J lost 6, with 11 bases in between. Here the CDR3 reads CASSLSGRVNEQFF. CDR3 sequence (DNA): TGCGCCAGCAGCTTGTCAGGGCGGGTCAATGAGCAGTTCTTC.

The J gene is TRBJ2-7, the V gene TRBV29-1, with a possible D match to TRBD2 (6 bases). The V end lost 6 bases, the J end lost 3 bases, and 12 bases lay between the germline ends. Germline V gene lookup returns CDR1 SQVTM and CDR2 ANQGSEA. This CDR3 is built from 12 residues. DNA of the CDR3: TGCAGCGTGCCCCCGGGACTCTACGAGCAGTACTTC. Amino acid sequence: CSVPPGLYEQYF.

This clonotype came up a few times. The genes are TRBV18 and TRBJ1-1, with unresolved D. The V gene lost 2 bases and the J gene lost 2 bases, with 12 bases spanning the gap. Germline loops: CDR1 KGHSH, CDR2 LQKENI. The CDR3 is made up of 15 amino acids. This CDR3 reads CASSPNEMQNTEAFF. The CDR3 coding sequence is TGTGCCAGCTCACCAAATGAGATGCAAAACACTGAAGCTTTCTTT.

The table lists this clonotype with many counts. The chain joins TRBV7-2 to TRBJ2-2, with D perhaps matching TRBD2 (6 bases). Between the trimmed V and J ends, which lost 2 bases and 1 base, there was a span of 8 bases. CDR1 is SGHTA and CDR2 is FQGNSA in the germline V gene. CDR3 length: 15 residues. CDR3 amino acids: CASSLSSGNTGELFF. Here the CDR3 DNA reads TGTGCCAGCAGCTTAAGTAGCGGGAACACCGGGGAGCTGTTTTTT.

The V call is TRBV3-1, the J call TRBJ2-5, with unresolved D. V gave up 1 base and J gave up 4 bases, with 10 bases separating them. Per the germline V gene, CDR1 is LGHDT and CDR2 is YNNKEL (reference sequence). The CDR3 runs 14 residues. The DNA of the CDR3 is TGTGCCAGCAGCCAAGGGACCCTGGGAGAGACCCAGTACTTC. Its protein is CASSQGTLGETQYF.

The chain recombines TRBV5-4 with TRBJ2-2; tentative D call: TRBD2 (6 bases). Germline V gene sequence: CDR1 SGHNT, CDR2 YYREEE (reference sequence). The V gene lost 3 bases and the J gene lost 3 bases, with 12 bases spanning the gap. The CDR3 covers 15 residues. CDR3: CASSWGQRDTGELFF. The CDR3 nucleotides read TGTGCCAGCAGCTGGGGCCAGCGGGACACCGGGGAGCTGTTTTTT.

As DNA, the CDR3 is TGCGCCAGCAGCTTGGCGGTTTCGGGACCAGATACGCAGTATTTT. Residues: CASSLAVSGPDTQYF. The chain has TRBV5-1 and TRBJ2-3; tentatively, D is TRBD1 or TRBD2 (5 bases each). V was cut by 0 bases and J by 4 bases, with 12 bases left in between. The CDR3 loop spans 15 amino acids. Germline CDR1 and CDR2: SGHRS and YFSETQ.

This clonotype was counted between two and nine times. This CDR3 reads CASSQDGGNQPQHF. For the CDR3, the DNA is TGCGCCAGCAGCCAAGACGGCGGGAATCAGCCCCAGCATTTT. V and J are TRBV4-1 and TRBJ1-5; unclear D gene. The CDR3 loop spans 14 amino acids. CDR1 MGHRA and CDR2 YSYEKL come from the germline V gene. The V and J ends lost 0 bases and 4 bases respectively, with 7 bases between them.

The V call is TRBV6-1, the J call TRBJ1-5; possibly TRBD1 for D (5 bases). This CDR3 has 16 amino acids. The germline V and J ends were trimmed by 1 base and 3 bases, with 13 bases remaining between them. The germline gives CDR1 MNHNS, CDR2 SASEGT. CDR3 residues: CASSEVPGLLNQPQHF. The DNA of the CDR3 is TGTGCCAGCAGTGAAGTTCCGGGACTCCTCAATCAGCCCCAGCATTTT.

V is TRBV19 and J is TRBJ2-3, with TRBD1 matching over 9 bases. J lost 6 bases, V lost 5 bases, and 9 bases had no gene match. Looked up from germline, CDR1 is LNHDA and CDR2 is SQIVND (reference sequence). The CDR3 runs 15 residues. This chain's CDR3 is CASSQDRGGSDTQYF. The CDR3 DNA reads as TGTGCCAGTAGTCAAGACAGGGGGGGATCGGATACGCAGTATTTT.

This clonotype was seen a handful of times. The V call is TRBV6-5, the J call TRBJ1-4; tentatively, D is TRBD1 (6 bases). V shed 4 bases and J shed 3 bases, with 9 bases lying between them. The CDR3 is 14 residues long. Germline V CDR1 and CDR2: MNHEY, SVGAGI. As DNA, the CDR3 is TGTGCCAGCAGTTTACAGGGCCCTAATGAAAAACTGTTTTTT. Protein product: CASSLQGPNEKLFF.

The V call is TRBV4-1, the J call TRBJ2-7, with TRBD2 identical over 8 bases. V was pared by 1 base and J by 2 bases, with 13 bases of the junction left unmatched. This CDR3 contains 18 residues. Looked up from germline, CDR1 is MGHRA and CDR2 is YSYEKL. This CDR3 is CASSQANSYGGGPYEQYF. CDR3 DNA: TGCGCCAGCAGCCAAGCCAATAGTTATGGCGGGGGGCCCTACGAGCAGTACTTC.

The rearrangement joins TRBV4-1 to TRBJ2-2; tentative D call: TRBD2 (6 bases). V lost 2 bases, J lost 7 bases, and 11 bases lay in between. The CDR3 contains 14 residues. Per germline, CDR1 MGHRA and CDR2 YSYEKL. The CDR3 region is CASSQSHGGGELFF. The CDR3 bases are TGCGCCAGCAGCCAATCCCACGGGGGCGGGGAGCTGTTTTTT.

This clonotype was seen more than once but under ten times. This chain links TRBV7-2 with TRBJ2-5; D is uncertain. Germline V gives CDR1 SGHTA, CDR2 FQGNSA. Trimming removed 2 bases from V and 5 bases from J, with 12 bases in between. The CDR3 covers 14 residues. CDR3 nucleotide sequence: TGTGCCAGCAGCTTAAACACGGGCTGGGAGACCCAGTACTTC. Protein sequence: CASSLNTGWETQYF.

V usage is TRBV4-3 and J usage is TRBJ2-7, with no clear D. The ends were cut back, 11 bases at V and 6 bases at J, with 17 bases in the middle. Germline V lookup: CDR1 LGHNA, CDR2 YSLEER. There are 12 residues in the CDR3. This CDR3 is CAGRVSPREQYF. The CDR3, as DNA: TGCGCCGGAAGGGTTTCCCCTCGCGAGCAGTACTTC.